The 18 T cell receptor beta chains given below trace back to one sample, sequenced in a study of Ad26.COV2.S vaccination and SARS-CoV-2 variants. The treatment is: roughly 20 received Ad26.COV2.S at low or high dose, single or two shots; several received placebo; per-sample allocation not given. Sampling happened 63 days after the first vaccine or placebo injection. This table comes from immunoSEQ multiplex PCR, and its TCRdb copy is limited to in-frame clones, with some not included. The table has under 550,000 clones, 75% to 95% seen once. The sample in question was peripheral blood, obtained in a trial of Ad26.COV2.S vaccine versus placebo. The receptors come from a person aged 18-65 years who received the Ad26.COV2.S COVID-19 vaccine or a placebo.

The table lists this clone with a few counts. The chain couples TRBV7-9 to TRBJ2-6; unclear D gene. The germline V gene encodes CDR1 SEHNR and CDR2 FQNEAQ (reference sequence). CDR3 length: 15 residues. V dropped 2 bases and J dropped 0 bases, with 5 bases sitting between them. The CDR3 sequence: CASSLSVSGANVLTF. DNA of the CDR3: TGTGCCAGCAGCTTATCGGTCTCTGGGGCCAACGTCCTGACTTTC.

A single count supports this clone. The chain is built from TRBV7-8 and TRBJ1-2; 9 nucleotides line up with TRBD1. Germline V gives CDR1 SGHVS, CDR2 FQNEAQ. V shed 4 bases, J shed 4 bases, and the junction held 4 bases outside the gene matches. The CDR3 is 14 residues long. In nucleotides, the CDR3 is TGTGCCAGCAGCTGGACAGGGGTTGGCTATGGCTACACCTTC. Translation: CASSWTGVGYGYTF.

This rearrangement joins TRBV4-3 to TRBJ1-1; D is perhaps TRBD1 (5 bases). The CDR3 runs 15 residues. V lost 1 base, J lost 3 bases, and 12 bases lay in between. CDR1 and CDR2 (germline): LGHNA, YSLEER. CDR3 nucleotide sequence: TGCGCCAGCAGCCAAGGGGACGGAGAAGACACTGAAGCTTTCTTT. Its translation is CASSQGDGEDTEAFF.

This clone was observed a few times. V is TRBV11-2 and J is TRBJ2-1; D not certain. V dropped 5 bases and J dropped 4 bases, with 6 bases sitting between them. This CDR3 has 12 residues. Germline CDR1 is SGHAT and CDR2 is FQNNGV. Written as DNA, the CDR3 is TGTGCCAGCAGCCCGAGGTACAATGAGCAGTTCTTC. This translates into CASSPRYNEQFF.

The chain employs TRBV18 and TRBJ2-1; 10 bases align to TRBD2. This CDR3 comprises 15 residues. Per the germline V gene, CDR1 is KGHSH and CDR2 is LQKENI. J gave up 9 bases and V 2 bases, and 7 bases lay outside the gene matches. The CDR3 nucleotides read TGTGCCAGCTCACCAAACCTAGCGGGGGAGAGTGAGCAGTTCTTC. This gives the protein CASSPNLAGESEQFF. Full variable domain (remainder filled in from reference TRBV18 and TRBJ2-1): NAGVMQNPRHLVRRRGQEARLRCSPMKGHSHVYWYRQLPEEGLKFMVYLQKENIIDESGMPKERFSAEFPKEGPSILRIQQVVRGDSAAYFCASSPNLAGESEQFFGPGTRLTVL.

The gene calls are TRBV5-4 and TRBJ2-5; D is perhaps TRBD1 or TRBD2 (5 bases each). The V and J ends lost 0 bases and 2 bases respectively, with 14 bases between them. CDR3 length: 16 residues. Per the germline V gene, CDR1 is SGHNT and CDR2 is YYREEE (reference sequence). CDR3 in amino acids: CASSLGSPGQQETQYF. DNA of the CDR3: TGTGCCAGCAGCTTGGGAAGTCCGGGGCAACAAGAGACCCAGTACTTC.

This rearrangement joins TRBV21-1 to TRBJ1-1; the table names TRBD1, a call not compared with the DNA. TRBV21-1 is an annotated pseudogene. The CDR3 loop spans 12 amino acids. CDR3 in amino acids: CASSNGAYEAFF. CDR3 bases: TGTGCCAGCAGTAATGGGGCCTATGAAGCTTTCTTT.

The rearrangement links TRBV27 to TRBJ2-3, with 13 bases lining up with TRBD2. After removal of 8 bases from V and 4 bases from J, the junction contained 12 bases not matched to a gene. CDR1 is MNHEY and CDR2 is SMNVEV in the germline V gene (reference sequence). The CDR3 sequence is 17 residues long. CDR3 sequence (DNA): TGTGCCAGCGGGCCGCGACTAGCGGGAGGTTGGGCAGATACGCAGTATTTT. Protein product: CASGPRLAGGWADTQYF.

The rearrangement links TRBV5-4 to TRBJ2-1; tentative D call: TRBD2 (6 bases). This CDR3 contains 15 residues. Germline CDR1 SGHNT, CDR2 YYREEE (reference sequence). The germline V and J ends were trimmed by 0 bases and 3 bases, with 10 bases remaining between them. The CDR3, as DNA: TGTGCCAGCAGCTTGGTCGGGAGAATCTACAATGAGCAGTTCTTC. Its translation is CASSLVGRIYNEQFF.

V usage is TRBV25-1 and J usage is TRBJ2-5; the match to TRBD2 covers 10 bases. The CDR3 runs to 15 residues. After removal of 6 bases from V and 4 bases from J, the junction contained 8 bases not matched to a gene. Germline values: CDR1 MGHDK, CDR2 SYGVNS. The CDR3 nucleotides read TGTGCCAGCAGCCGCAGCGGGGGGGCAGGAGAGACCCAGTACTTC. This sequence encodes CASSRSGGAGETQYF.

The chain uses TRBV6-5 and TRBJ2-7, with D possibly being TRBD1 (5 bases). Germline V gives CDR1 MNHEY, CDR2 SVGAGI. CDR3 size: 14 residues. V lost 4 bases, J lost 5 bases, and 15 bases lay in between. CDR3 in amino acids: CASSSHRYWNEQYF. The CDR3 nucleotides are TGTGCCAGCAGTTCACACAGGTATTGGAACGAGCAGTACTTC.

Here the CDR3 DNA reads TGTGCCAGTAGTATTGGGCAGGTCCTGGGGGAGACCCAGTACTTC. Protein: CASSIGQVLGETQYF. The chain recombines TRBV19 with TRBJ2-5; unclear D gene. This CDR3 is built from 15 residues. Trimming shortened V by 3 bases and J by 5 bases, and 16 bases separated the two germline ends. The germline V gene has CDR1 LNHDA and CDR2 SQIVND (reference sequence). Drawing the rest from reference TRBV19 and TRBJ2-5, the complete variable domain is DGGITQSPKYLFRKEGQNVTLSCEQNLNHDAMYWYRQDPGQGLRLIYYSQIVNDFQKGDIAEGYSVSREKKESFPLTVTSAQKNPTAFYLCASSIGQVLGETQYFGPGTRLLVL.

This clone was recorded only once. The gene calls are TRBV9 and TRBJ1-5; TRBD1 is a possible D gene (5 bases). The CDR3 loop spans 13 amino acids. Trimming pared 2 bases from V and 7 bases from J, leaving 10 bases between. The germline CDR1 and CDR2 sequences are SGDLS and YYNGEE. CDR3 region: CASSVGGGQPQHF. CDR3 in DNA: TGTGCCAGCAGCGTCGGGGGGGGACAGCCCCAGCATTTT.

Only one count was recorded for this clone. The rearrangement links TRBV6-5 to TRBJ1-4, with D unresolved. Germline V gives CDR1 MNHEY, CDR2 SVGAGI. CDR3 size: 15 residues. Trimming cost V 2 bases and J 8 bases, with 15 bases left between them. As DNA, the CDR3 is TGTGCCAGCAGTTACGTGCGCCAGCCTCGAGAAAAACTGTTTTTT. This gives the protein CASSYVRQPREKLFF.

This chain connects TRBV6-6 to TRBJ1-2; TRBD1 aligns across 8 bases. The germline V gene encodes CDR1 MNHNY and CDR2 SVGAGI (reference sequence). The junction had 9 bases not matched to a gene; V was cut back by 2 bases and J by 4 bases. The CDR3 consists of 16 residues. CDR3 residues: CASSYPRTQGGYGYTF. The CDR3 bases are TGTGCCAGCAGTTACCCCAGGACACAGGGGGGCTATGGCTACACCTTC.

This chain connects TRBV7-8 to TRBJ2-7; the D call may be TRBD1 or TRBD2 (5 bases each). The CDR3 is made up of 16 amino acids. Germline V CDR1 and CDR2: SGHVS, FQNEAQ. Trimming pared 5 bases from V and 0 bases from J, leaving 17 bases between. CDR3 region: CASSPRLAGSSYEQYF. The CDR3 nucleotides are TGTGCCAGCAGCCCCAGGTTGGCAGGGAGCTCCTACGAGCAGTACTTC.

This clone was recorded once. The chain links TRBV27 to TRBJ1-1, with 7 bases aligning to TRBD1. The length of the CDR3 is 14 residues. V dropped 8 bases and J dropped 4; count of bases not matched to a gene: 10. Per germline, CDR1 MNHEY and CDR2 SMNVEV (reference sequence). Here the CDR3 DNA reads TGTGCCAGCGGACGACAGGGTTCGGGCACTGAAGCTTTCTTT. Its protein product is CASGRQGSGTEAFF.

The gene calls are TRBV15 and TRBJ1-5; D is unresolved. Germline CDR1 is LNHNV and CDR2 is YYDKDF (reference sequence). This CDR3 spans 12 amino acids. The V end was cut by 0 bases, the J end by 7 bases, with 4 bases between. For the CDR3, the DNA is TGTGCCACCAGCAGAGACAGGCAGCCCCAGCATTTT. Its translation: CATSRDRQPQHF.